A single sample gave rise to the 30 T cell receptor beta chains below, sequenced in a study of blood T cell repertoires in COVID-19. Sequenced by immunoSEQ multiplex PCR; TCRdb stores in-frame clones only, minus some. The data contain over 100,000 clones, roughly 92% of them singletons. The sample comprised peripheral blood. The source of these receptors is a woman in her forties or fifties with COVID-19, enrolled during active disease.

The chain employs TRBV19 and TRBJ2-7, with TRBD1 matching 9 bases. With 0 bases clipped from V and 0 bases from J, the junction kept 12 bases outside the gene matches. Germline CDR1 reads LNHDA; CDR2 reads SQIVND (reference sequence). This CDR3 region has 19 residues. The CDR3 here is CASSIEPPPLQGASYEQYF. In DNA form, the CDR3 reads TGTGCCAGTAGTATAGAACCCCCACCCTTACAGGGGGCCTCCTACGAGCAGTACTTC. Full variable domain (remainder filled in from reference TRBV19 and TRBJ2-7): DGGITQSPKYLFRKEGQNVTLSCEQNLNHDAMYWYRQDPGQGLRLIYYSQIVNDFQKGDIAEGYSVSREKKESFPLTVTSAQKNPTAFYLCASSIEPPPLQGASYEQYFGPGTRLTVT.

The CDR3 sequence is CASSARTGYEQYV. The DNA of the CDR3 is TGTGCCAGCAGTGCCCGGACAGGGTACGAGCAGTACGTC. J is TRBJ2-7 and V is TRBV28, with 8 bases that match TRBD1. The CDR3 length is 13 residues. V gave up 5 bases and J gave up 4 bases; unmatched junction bases: 4. Germline V gene sequence: CDR1 MDHEN, CDR2 SYDVKM.

The chain recombines TRBV11-2 with TRBJ1-1; a weak D match, TRBD1 (6 bases). V lost 4 bases to trimming and J lost 1 base, with 13 bases between them. The germline gives CDR1 SGHAT, CDR2 FQNNGV. CDR3 length: 15 amino acids. The CDR3 loop reads CASSWGGRRNTEAFF. CDR3 nucleotides: TGTGCCAGCAGCTGGGGGGGGCGTAGGAACACTGAAGCTTTCTTT.

The chain has TRBV25-1 and TRBJ1-5; tentatively, D is TRBD1 (6 bases). Looked up from germline, CDR1 is MGHDK and CDR2 is SYGVNS. Trimming shortened V by 11 bases and J by 3 bases, and 17 bases separated the two germline ends. The CDR3 consists of 14 residues. CDR3 sequence: CASSRAGVNQPQHF. CDR3 nucleotide sequence: TGTGCCTCCAGTCGGGCAGGGGTCAATCAGCCCCAGCATTTT. The full variable domain, rest sourced from reference TRBV25-1 and TRBJ1-5, is EADIYQTPRYLVIGTGKKITLECSQTMGHDKMYWYQQDPGMELHLIHYSYGVNSTEKGDLSSESTVSRIRTEHFPLTLESARPSHTSQYLCASSRAGVNQPQHFGDGTRLSIL.

The V and J genes are TRBV30 and TRBJ1-5, with 9 positions matching TRBD1. Per germline, CDR1 GTSNPN and CDR2 SVGIG (reference sequence). CDR3 length equals 15 residues. The V segment lost 0 bases and the J segment 7 bases; nucleotides outside the gene matches: 7. CDR3 loop: CAWSVSGTGRQPQHF. In nucleotides, the CDR3 is TGTGCCTGGAGTGTATCAGGGACAGGGCGACAGCCCCAGCATTTT.

This chain joins TRBV19 and TRBJ2-1, with 7 bases identical to TRBD1. The CDR3 is 15 residues long. Germline assignment: CDR1 LNHDA and CDR2 SQIVND (reference sequence). Trimming took 4 bases from V and 5 from J; bases not matched to a gene: 8. CDR3 nucleotide sequence: TGTGCCAGTAGTAACCGGGACAGATATAACAATGAGCAGTTCTTC. Translated, it gives CASSNRDRYNNEQFF.

V and J are TRBV6-6 and TRBJ2-3; perhaps TRBD2 as D (6 bases). The germline V gene has CDR1 MNHNY and CDR2 SVGAGI (reference sequence). V lost 6 bases to trimming and J lost 0 bases, with 13 bases between them. The CDR3 length is 15 residues. The CDR3 DNA follows: TGTGCCAGCAGCCAAGGCCGGGGGAGCACAGATACGCAGTATTTT. As protein: CASSQGRGSTDTQYF.

This CDR3 reads CASSFPYGNRGRGTEAFF. CDR3 nucleotide sequence: TGTGCCAGCAGCTTCCCCTATGGCAACAGGGGAAGAGGGACTGAAGCTTTCTTT. V is TRBV5-4 and J is TRBJ1-1, with 7 bases aligning to TRBD1. The ends lost 2 bases at V and 5 bases at J; junction bases unmatched: 18. The CDR3 totals 18 residues. Looked up from germline, CDR1 is SGHNT and CDR2 is YYREEE (reference sequence). The variable domain in full, completed from reference TRBV5-4 and TRBJ1-1, reads ETGVTQSPTHLIKTRGQQVTLRCSSQSGHNTVSWYQQALGQGPQFIFQYYREEENGRGNFPPRFSGLQFPNYSSELNVNALELDDSALYLCASSFPYGNRGRGTEAFFGQGTRLTVV.

This clone was seen only once. The chain is built from TRBV5-1 and TRBJ2-4; no clear D. Germline V gene sequence: CDR1 SGHRS, CDR2 YFSETQ. Trimming stripped 0 bases from V and 6 bases from J, with 7 bases between. This CDR3 contains 13 residues. Here the CDR3 DNA reads TGCGCCAGCAGCTTGGGTGGGCTAAACATTCAGTACTTC. Amino acids: CASSLGGLNIQYF.

The V call is TRBV23-1, the J call TRBJ1-6; possible D gene TRBD1, 5 bases. TRBV23-1 is assigned to the ORF class and has an uncertain function. Trimming stripped 0 bases from V and 0 bases from J, with 12 bases between. CDR3 length: 18 amino acids. CDR3 DNA sequence: TGCGCCAGCAGTCAATCGGGGAACAGGAGCTCCTATAATTCACCCCTCCACTTT. This encodes CASSQSGNRSSYNSPLHF.

The chain joins TRBV5-6 to TRBJ1-6, with 8 bases that match TRBD1. This CDR3 spans 16 amino acids. The V and J ends lost 4 bases and 13 bases, in that order; junction bases with no gene match: 16. Germline V lookup: CDR1 SGHDT, CDR2 YYEEEE. CDR3 amino acids: CASSIRAGTGQGPLHF. CDR3 coding DNA: TGTGCCAGCAGCATACGAGCCGGGACAGGTCAAGGGCCCCTCCACTTT.

The chain couples TRBV2 to TRBJ1-5; 8 bases map to TRBD1. The CDR3 covers 15 residues. After removal of 4 bases from V and 6 bases from J, the junction contained 8 bases not matched to a gene. Looked up from germline, CDR1 is SNHLY and CDR2 is FYNNEI. CDR3 loop: CASSGRVQGAQPQHF. The CDR3 coding sequence is TGTGCCAGCAGTGGCCGAGTTCAGGGGGCTCAGCCCCAGCATTTT.

The chain combines TRBV28 with TRBJ1-2; TRBD1 might be the D (5 bases). CDR1 is MDHEN, CDR2 SYDVKM, per germline. V was cut by 2 bases and J by 7 bases, with 23 bases left in between. The CDR3 extends over 17 amino acids. Here the CDR3 DNA reads TGTGCCAGCAGTTTAGGCTCGATGGGGGGTCTCCGGGGTGGCTACACCTTC. It is translated as CASSLGSMGGLRGGYTF.

This rearrangement joins TRBV24-1 to TRBJ2-7; D ambiguous. The germline V gene has CDR1 KGHDR and CDR2 SFDVKD. The CDR3 extends over 11 amino acids. Trimming removed 4 bases at V and 3 bases at J, with 3 bases between. CDR3 nucleotides: TGTGCCACCAGTGACGGCTACGAGCAGTACTTC. Protein sequence: CATSDGYEQYF.

Note on this clone: An end of the junction does not agree with germline; a read error may underlie this. In the same sample, other DNA sequences code for this CDR3. The chain combines TRBV5-6 with TRBJ1-2; the D gene is possibly TRBD1 (6 bases). Germline V gene lookup returns CDR1 SGHDT and CDR2 YYEEEE. The CDR3 has 13 amino acids. The CDR3 loop reads CASSLDSNYGYTF. CDR3 nucleotides: TGTGCCAGCAGTTTGGACAGCAACTATGGCTACACCTTC.

The chain employs TRBV6-5 and TRBJ1-5; 7 bases align to TRBD1. V dropped 11 bases and J dropped 5; count of bases not matched to a gene: 9. CDR1 and CDR2 (germline): MNHEY, SVGAGI. The CDR3 length is 13 residues. The CDR3 is CAGRTGAYQPQHF. CDR3 DNA sequence: TGTGCCGGTCGGACAGGCGCCTATCAGCCCCAGCATTTT.

The rearrangement links TRBV28 to TRBJ1-2, with D possibly matching TRBD1 (6 bases). This CDR3 has 15 residues. The germline V gene has CDR1 MDHEN and CDR2 SYDVKM. V was cut by 3 bases and J by 6 bases, with 17 bases left in between. The CDR3 sequence is CASSFPGWGTNGYTF. The CDR3 DNA follows: TGTGCCAGCAGTTTCCCGGGGTGGGGGACAAATGGCTACACCTTC.

V is TRBV7-9 and J is TRBJ1-2, with D tentatively TRBD1 (6 bases). CDR1 is SEHNR, CDR2 FQNEAQ, per germline (reference sequence). The CDR3 has 14 residues. Trimming shortened V by 4 bases and J by 2 bases, and 11 bases separated the two germline ends. CDR3 sequence reads: CASSSGQINYGYTF. Here the CDR3 DNA reads TGTGCCAGCAGCTCTGGACAGATAAACTATGGCTACACCTTC.

This clone was seen more than once but under ten times. The chain recombines TRBV2 with TRBJ1-1, with 9 bases lining up with TRBD1. Germline CDR1 is SNHLY and CDR2 is FYNNEI. There are 12 residues in the CDR3. V was pared by 4 bases and J by 11 bases, with 5 bases of the junction left unmatched. CDR3 coding DNA: TGTGCCAGCAGTGGCACAGGGGGCGTCGCTTTCTTT. It encodes CASSGTGGVAFF.

The chain employs TRBV29-1 and TRBJ1-3, with D uncertain. Trimming removed 7 bases from V and 0 bases from J, with 16 bases in between. The germline V gene encodes CDR1 SQVTM and CDR2 ANQGSEA. This CDR3 spans 15 amino acids. The CDR3 reads CSARTEGYSGNTIYF. The DNA for the CDR3 is TGCAGCGCCAGGACGGAGGGTTACTCTGGAAACACCATATATTTT. Variable domain in full (rest from reference TRBV29-1 and TRBJ1-3): SAVISQKPSRDICQRGTSLTIQCQVDSQVTMMFWYRQQPGQSLTLIATANQGSEATYESGFVIDKFPISRPNLTFSTLTVSNMSPEDSSIYLCSARTEGYSGNTIYFGEGSWLTVV.

This chain connects TRBV11-3 to TRBJ2-7; D is perhaps TRBD2 (5 bases). The CDR3 has 15 residues. Trimming shortened V by 6 bases and J by 3 bases, and 18 bases separated the two germline ends. Per germline, CDR1 SGHNT and CDR2 YENEEA. The CDR3 nucleotides are TGTGCCAGCAGACTACTTCCGGGAAACTTCTACGAGCAGTACTTC. This translates into CASRLLPGNFYEQYF.

The sample holds a few counts of this clone. J is TRBJ1-3 and V is TRBV2, with D possibly being TRBD1 (5 bases). V lost 2 bases to trimming and J lost 4 bases, with 15 bases between them. Germline V gene lookup returns CDR1 SNHLY and CDR2 FYNNEI. CDR3 size: 16 residues. The CDR3 DNA follows: TGTGCCAGCAGTGAAATACCGGCAGGGTCAGGAAACACCATATATTTT. Protein product: CASSEIPAGSGNTIYF.

This chain joins TRBV29-1 and TRBJ1-2, with D possibly being TRBD1 (6 bases). Germline V gene lookup returns CDR1 SQVTM and CDR2 ANQGSEA. There are 10 residues in the CDR3. With 6 bases removed from V and 8 bases from J, the gap between germline ends came to 10 bases. The DNA of the CDR3 is TGCAGCGTGGGACACTCCGGCTACACCTTC. Its translation is CSVGHSGYTF.

V usage is TRBV7-8 and J usage is TRBJ2-3; 11 bases map to TRBD2. Germline loops: CDR1 SGHVS, CDR2 FQNEAQ. This CDR3 is 21 amino acids long. The junction had 21 bases not matched to a gene; V was cut back by 5 bases and J by 2 bases. The CDR3 sequence is CASSRQPGLAEVGGYTDTQYF. The CDR3 DNA follows: TGTGCCAGCAGCCGACAACCGGGACTAGCGGAGGTGGGGGGGTACACAGATACGCAGTATTTT.

The V and J genes are TRBV4-3 and TRBJ1-2; D not certain. This CDR3 has 13 amino acids. The V gene lost 4 bases and the J gene lost 7 bases, with 13 bases spanning the gap. Germline V lookup: CDR1 LGHNA, CDR2 YSLEER. CDR3 nucleotide sequence: TGCGCCAGCAGCCCCTCAGGTGCGGGTGGCTACACCTTC. Translation: CASSPSGAGGYTF.

This sequence joins TRBV5-1 and TRBJ1-3; weak D call: TRBD1 (5 bases). The CDR3 is 12 residues long. CDR1 is SGHRS and CDR2 is YFSETQ in the germline V gene. The V gene lost 4 bases and the J gene lost 10 bases, with 12 bases spanning the gap. CDR3 in amino acids: CASSGGGNTIYF. The CDR3 DNA sequence: TGCGCCAGCAGCGGGGGAGGCAATACCATATATTTT.

This sequence joins TRBV7-9 and TRBJ1-2, with 10 bases aligning to TRBD1. Germline-derived CDR1 and CDR2 are SEHNR and FQNEAQ (reference sequence). After removal of 6 bases from V and 5 bases from J, the junction contained 6 bases not matched to a gene. This CDR3 is 14 amino acids long. The CDR3 DNA sequence: TGTGCCAGCAGTGTGACAGGGGGCGCGTATGGCTACACCTTC. It codes for CASSVTGGAYGYTF. The full variable domain, its missing parts supplied by reference TRBV7-9 and TRBJ1-2, is DTGVSQNPRHKITKRGQNVTFRCDPISEHNRLYWYRQTLGQGPEFLTYFQNEAQLEKSRLLSDRFSAERPKGSFSTLEIQRTEQGDSAMYLCASSVTGGAYGYTFGSGTRLTVV.

The chain is built from TRBV6-2 or TRBV6-3 and TRBJ1-6; D is perhaps TRBD1 (5 bases). Deletions cut 2 bases from V and 7 bases from J, with 9 bases between. The germline CDR1 and CDR2 sequences are MNHEY and SVGEGT. This CDR3 is 14 amino acids long. CDR3 bases: TGTGCCAGCAGTTACGACAGCCTGAATTCACCCCTCCACTTT. Amino acid sequence: CASSYDSLNSPLHF.

The rearrangement joins TRBV29-1 to TRBJ2-1; no clear D. The germline gives CDR1 SQVTM, CDR2 ANQGSEA. Trimming removed 5 bases at V and 6 bases at J, with 17 bases between. The length of the CDR3 is 14 residues. As DNA, the CDR3 is TGCAGCGTTTTCGGATTACTTCGGGTCAATGAGCAGTTCTTC. It is translated as CSVFGLLRVNEQFF.

This clone was picked up one time. The chain joins TRBV11-2 to TRBJ2-1; perhaps TRBD2 as D (6 bases). The germline CDR1 and CDR2 sequences are SGHAT and FQNNGV. This CDR3 is built from 13 residues. Deletions cut 3 bases from V and 10 bases from J, with 13 bases between. CDR3 nucleotide sequence: TGTGCCAGCAGCTTGGAGGGGTTAGGGGAGCAGTTCTTC. It translates to CASSLEGLGEQFF.